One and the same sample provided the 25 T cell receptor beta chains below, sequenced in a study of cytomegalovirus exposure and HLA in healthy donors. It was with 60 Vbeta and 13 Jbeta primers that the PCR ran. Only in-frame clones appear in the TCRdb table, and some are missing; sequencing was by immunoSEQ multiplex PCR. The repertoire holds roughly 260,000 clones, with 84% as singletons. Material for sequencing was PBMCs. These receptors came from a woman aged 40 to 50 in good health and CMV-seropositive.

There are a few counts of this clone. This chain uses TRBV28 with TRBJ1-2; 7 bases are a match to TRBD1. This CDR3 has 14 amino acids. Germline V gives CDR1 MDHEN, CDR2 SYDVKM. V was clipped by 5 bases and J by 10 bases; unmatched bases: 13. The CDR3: CASSLEGTVHTYTF. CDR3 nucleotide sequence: TGTGCCAGCAGTCTCGAAGGGACAGTACACACCTACACCTTC.

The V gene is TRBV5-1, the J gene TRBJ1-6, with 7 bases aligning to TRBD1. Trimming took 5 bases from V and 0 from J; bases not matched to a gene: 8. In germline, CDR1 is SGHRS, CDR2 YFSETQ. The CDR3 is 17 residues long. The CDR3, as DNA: TGCGCCAGCAGGACAGACAGGGTAAGCTCCTATAATTCACCCCTCCACTTT. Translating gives CASRTDRVSSYNSPLHF.

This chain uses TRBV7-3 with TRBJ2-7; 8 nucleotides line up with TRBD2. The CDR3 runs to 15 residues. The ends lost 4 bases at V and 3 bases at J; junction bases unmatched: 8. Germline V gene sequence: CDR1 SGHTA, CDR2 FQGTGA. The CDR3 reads CASSYDSGRGYEQYF. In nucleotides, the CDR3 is TGTGCCAGCAGCTACGACTCCGGGAGGGGCTACGAGCAGTACTTC.

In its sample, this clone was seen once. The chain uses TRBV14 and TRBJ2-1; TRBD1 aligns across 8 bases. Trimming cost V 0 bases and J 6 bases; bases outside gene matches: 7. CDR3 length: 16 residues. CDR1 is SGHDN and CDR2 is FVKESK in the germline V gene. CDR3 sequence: CASSQDLRGQGNEQFF. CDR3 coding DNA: TGTGCCAGCAGCCAAGACCTCAGGGGGCAGGGCAATGAGCAGTTCTTC.

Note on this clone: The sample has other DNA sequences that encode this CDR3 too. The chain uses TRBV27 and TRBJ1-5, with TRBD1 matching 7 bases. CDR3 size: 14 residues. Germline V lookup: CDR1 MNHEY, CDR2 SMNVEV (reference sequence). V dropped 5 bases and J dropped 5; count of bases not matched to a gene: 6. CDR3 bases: TGTGCCAGCAGTCCGACAGGGAGTTATCAGCCCCAGCATTTT. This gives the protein CASSPTGSYQPQHF.

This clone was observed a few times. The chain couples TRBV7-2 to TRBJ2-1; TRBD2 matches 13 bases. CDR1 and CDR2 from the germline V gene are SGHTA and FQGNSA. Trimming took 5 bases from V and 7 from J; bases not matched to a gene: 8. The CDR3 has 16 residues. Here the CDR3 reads CASSVGRLAGGNEQFF. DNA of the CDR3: TGTGCCAGCAGCGTGGGGCGACTAGCGGGGGGAAATGAGCAGTTCTTC.

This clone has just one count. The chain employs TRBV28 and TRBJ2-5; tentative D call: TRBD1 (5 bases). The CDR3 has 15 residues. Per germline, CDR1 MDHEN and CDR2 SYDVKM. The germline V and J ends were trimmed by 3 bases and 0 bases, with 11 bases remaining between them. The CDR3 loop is CASSLGRVYQETQYF. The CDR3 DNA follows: TGTGCCAGCAGTTTGGGCAGGGTTTACCAAGAGACCCAGTACTTC.

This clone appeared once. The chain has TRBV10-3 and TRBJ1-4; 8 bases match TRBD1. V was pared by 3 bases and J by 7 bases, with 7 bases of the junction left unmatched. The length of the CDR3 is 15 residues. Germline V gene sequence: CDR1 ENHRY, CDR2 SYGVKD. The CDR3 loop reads CAISDEQGAGEKLFF. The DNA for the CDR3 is TGTGCCATCAGTGACGAGCAGGGGGCAGGTGAAAAACTGTTTTTT.

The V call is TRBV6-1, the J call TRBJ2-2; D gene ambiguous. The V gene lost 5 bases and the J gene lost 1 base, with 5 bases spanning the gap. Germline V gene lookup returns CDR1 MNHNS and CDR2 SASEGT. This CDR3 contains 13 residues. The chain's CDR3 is CASSRENTGELFF. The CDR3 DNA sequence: TGTGCCAGCAGTCGCGAGAACACCGGGGAGCTGTTTTTT.

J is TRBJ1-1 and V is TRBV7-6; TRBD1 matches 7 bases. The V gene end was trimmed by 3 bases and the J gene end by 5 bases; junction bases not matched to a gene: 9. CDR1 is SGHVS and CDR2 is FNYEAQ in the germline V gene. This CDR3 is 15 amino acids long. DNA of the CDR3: TGTGCCAGCAGCTTCCGACAGGGTACTGGGACTGAAGCTTTCTTT. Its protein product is CASSFRQGTGTEAFF. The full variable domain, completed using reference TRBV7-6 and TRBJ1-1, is GAGVSQSPRYKVTKRGQDVALRCDPISGHVSLYWYRQALGQGPEFLTYFNYEAQQDKSGLPNDRFSAERPEGSISTLTIQRTEQRDSAMYRCASSFRQGTGTEAFFGQGTRLTVV.

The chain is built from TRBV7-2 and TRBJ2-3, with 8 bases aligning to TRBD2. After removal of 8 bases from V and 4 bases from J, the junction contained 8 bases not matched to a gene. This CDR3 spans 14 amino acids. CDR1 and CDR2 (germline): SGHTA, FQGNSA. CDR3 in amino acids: CASAAAGAADTQYF. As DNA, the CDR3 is TGTGCCAGCGCTGCAGCGGGAGCGGCAGATACGCAGTATTTT.

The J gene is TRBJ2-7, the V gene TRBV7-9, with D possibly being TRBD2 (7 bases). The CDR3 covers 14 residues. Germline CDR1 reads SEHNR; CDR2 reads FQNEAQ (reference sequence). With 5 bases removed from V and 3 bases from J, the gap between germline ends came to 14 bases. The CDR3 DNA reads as TGTGCCAGCAGCCAGGGGAGGGAAGGCTACGAGCAGTACTTC. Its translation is CASSQGREGYEQYF.

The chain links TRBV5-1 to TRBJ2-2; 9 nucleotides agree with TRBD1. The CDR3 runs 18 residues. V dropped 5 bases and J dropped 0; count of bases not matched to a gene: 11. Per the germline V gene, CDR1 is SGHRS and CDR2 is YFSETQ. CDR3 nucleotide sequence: TGCGCCAGCAGTTCGGACAGGGGTGGAACCTCGAACACCGGGGAGCTGTTTTTT. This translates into CASSSDRGGTSNTGELFF.

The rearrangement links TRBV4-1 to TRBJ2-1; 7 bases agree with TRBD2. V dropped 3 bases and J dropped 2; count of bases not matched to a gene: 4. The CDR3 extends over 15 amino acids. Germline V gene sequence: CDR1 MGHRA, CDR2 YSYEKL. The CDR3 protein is CASSHSAGAYNEQFF. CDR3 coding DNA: TGCGCCAGCAGCCACAGTGCGGGAGCCTACAATGAGCAGTTCTTC.

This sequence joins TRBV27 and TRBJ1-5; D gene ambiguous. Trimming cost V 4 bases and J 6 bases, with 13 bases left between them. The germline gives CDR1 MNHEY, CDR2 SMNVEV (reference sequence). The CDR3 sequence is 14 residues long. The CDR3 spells CASSSQDRVQPQHF. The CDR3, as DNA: TGTGCCAGCAGTTCGCAGGATCGCGTTCAGCCCCAGCATTTT.

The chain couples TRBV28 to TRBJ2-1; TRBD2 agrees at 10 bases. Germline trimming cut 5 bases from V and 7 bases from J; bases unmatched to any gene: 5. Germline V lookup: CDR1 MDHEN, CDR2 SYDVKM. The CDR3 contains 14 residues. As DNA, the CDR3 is TGTGCCAGCAGTCTACCGGGACTAGCGAATGAGCAGTTCTTC. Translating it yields CASSLPGLANEQFF.

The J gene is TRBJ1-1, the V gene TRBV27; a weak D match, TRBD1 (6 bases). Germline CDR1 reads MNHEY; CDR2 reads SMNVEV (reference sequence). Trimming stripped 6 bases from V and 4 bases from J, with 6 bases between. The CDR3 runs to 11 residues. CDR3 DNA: TGTGCCAGCAGCAGGGGCACTGAAGCTTTCTTT. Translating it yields CASSRGTEAFF.

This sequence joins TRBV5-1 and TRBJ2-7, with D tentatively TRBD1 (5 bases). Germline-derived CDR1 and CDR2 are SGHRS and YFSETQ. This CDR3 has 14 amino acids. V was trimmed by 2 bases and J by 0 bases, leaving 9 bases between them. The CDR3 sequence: CASSLSQVSYEQYF. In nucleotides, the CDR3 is TGCGCCAGCAGCTTATCACAGGTCTCCTACGAGCAGTACTTC.

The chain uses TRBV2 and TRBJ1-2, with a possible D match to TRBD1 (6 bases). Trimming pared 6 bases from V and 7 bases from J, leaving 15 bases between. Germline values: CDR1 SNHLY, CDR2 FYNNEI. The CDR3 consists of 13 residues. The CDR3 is CASRETGKGGYTF. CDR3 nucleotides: TGTGCCAGCAGGGAAACAGGGAAAGGTGGCTACACCTTC. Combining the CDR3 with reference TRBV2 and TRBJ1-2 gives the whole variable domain EPEVTQTPSHQVTQMGQEVILRCVPISNHLYFYWYRQILGQKVEFLVSFYNNEISEKSEIFDDQFSVERPDGSNFTLKIRSTKLEDSAMYFCASRETGKGGYTFGSGTRLTVV.

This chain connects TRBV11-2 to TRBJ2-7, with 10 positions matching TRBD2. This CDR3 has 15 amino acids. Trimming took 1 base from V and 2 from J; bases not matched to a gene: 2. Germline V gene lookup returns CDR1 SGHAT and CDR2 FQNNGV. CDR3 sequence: CASSLGTSGPYEQYF. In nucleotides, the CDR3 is TGTGCCAGCAGCTTAGGGACTAGCGGACCCTACGAGCAGTACTTC.

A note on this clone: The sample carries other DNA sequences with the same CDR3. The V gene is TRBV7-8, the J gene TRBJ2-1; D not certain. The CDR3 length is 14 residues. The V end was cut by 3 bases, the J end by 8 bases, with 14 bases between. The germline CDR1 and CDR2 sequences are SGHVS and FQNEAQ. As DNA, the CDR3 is TGTGCCAGCAGCTTGACTCAGAAATACTATGAGCAGTTCTTC. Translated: CASSLTQKYYEQFF. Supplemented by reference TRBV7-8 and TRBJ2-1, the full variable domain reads GAGVSQSPRYKVAKRGQDVALRCDPISGHVSLFWYQQALGQGPEFLTYFQNEAQLDKSGLPSDRFFAERPEGSVSTLKIQRTQQEDSAVYLCASSLTQKYYEQFFGPGTRLTVL.

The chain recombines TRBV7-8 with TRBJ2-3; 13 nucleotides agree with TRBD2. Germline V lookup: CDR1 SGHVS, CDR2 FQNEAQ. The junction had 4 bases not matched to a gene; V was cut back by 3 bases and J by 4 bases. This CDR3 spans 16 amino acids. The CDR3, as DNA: TGTGCCAGCAGCTTCAGACTAGCGGGGGGATCAGATACGCAGTATTTT. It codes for CASSFRLAGGSDTQYF.

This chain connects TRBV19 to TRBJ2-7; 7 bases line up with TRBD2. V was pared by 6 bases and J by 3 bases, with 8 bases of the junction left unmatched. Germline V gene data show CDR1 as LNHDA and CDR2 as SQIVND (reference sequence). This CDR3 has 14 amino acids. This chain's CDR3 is CASSLTSWNYEQYF. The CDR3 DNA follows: TGTGCCAGTAGCCTGACTAGCTGGAACTACGAGCAGTACTTC. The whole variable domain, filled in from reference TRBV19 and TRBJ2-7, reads DGGITQSPKYLFRKEGQNVTLSCEQNLNHDAMYWYRQDPGQGLRLIYYSQIVNDFQKGDIAEGYSVSREKKESFPLTVTSAQKNPTAFYLCASSLTSWNYEQYFGPGTRLTVT.

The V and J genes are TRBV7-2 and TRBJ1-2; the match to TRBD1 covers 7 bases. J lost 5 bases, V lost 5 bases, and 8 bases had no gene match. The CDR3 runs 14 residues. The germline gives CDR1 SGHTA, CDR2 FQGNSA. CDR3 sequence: CASSLTTGSYGYTF. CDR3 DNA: TGTGCCAGCAGCCTTACGACAGGGAGTTATGGCTACACCTTC.

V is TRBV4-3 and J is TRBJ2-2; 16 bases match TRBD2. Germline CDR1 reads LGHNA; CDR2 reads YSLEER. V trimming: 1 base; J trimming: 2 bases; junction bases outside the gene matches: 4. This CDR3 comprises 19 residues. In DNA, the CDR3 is TGCGCCAGCAGCCAAGTCGGGACTAGCGGGAGGGGTAACACCGGGGAGCTGTTTTTT. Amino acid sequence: CASSQVGTSGRGNTGELFF.